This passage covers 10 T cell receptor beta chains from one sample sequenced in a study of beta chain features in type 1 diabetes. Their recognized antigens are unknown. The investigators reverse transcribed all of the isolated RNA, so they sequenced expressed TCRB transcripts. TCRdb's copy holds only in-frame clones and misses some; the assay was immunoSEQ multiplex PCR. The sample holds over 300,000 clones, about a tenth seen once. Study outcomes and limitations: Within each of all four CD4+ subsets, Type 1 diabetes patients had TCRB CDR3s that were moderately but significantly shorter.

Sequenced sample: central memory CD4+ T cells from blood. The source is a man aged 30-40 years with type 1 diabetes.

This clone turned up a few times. The CDR3: CASSFLQGAGTGELFF. In nucleotides, the CDR3 is TGTGCCAGCAGCTTCCTACAGGGCGCGGGCACCGGGGAGCTGTTTTTT. V and J are TRBV5-6 and TRBJ2-2; a weak D match, TRBD1 (6 bases). Trimming pared 2 bases from V and 4 bases from J, leaving 15 bases between. The CDR3 loop spans 16 amino acids. Germline values: CDR1 SGHDT, CDR2 YYEEEE.

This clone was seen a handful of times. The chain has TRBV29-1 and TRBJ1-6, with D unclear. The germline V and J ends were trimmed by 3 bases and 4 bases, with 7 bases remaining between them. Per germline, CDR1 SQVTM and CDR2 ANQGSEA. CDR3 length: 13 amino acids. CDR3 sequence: CSVEADYNSPLHF. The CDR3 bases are TGCAGCGTTGAGGCAGATTATAATTCACCCCTCCACTTT.

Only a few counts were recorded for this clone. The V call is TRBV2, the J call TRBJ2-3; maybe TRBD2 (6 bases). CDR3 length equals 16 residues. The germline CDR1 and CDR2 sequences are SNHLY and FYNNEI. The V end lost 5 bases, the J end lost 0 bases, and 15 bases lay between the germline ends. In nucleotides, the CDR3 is TGTGCCAGCAGTCATGGCGGGGCTACTAGCACAGATACGCAGTATTTT. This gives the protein CASSHGGATSTDTQYF.

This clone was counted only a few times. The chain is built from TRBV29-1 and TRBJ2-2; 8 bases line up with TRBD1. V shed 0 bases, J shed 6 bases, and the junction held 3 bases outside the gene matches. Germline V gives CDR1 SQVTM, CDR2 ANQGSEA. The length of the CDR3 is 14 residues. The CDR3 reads CSVEEQGEAGELFF. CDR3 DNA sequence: TGCAGCGTTGAAGAACAGGGGGAGGCCGGGGAGCTGTTTTTT.

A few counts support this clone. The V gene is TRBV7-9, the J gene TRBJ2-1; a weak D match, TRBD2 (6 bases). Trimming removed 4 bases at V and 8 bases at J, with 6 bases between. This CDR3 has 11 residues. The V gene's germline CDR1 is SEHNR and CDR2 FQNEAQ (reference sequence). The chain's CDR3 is CASSWRDEQFF. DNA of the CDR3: TGTGCCAGCAGCTGGAGGGATGAGCAGTTCTTC.

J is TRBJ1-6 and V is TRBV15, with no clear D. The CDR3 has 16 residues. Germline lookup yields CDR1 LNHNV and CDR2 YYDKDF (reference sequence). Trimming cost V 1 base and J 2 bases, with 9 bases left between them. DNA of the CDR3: TGTGCCACCAGCAGAGGAGTGGGGACCTATAATTCACCCCTCCACTTT. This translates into CATSRGVGTYNSPLHF.

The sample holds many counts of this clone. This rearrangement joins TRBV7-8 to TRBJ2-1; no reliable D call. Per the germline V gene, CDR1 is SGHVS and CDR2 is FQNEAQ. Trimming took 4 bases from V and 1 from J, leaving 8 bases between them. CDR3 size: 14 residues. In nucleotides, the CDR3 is TGTGCCAGCAGCTCCTTTTTATCCTACAATGAGCAGTTCTTC. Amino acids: CASSSFLSYNEQFF.

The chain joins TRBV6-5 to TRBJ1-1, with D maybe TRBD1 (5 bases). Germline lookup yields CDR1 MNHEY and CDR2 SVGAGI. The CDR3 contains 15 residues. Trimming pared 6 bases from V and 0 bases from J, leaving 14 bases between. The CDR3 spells CASRPPGGLNTEAFF. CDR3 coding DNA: TGTGCCAGCAGACCCCCCGGGGGTCTGAACACTGAAGCTTTCTTT.

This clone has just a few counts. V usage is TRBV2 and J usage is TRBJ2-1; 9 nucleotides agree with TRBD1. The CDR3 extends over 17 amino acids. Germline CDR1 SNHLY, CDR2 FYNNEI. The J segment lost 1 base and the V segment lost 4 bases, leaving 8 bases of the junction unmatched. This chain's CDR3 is CASSVSGQGWSYNEQFF. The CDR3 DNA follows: TGTGCCAGCAGTGTTTCGGGACAGGGATGGTCCTACAATGAGCAGTTCTTC.

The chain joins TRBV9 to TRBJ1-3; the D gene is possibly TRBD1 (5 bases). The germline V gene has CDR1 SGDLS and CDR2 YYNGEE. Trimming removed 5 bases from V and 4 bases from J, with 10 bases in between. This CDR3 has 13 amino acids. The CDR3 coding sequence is TGTGCCAGCAGTTTAGGGACGGGAAACACCATATATTTT. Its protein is CASSLGTGNTIYF.